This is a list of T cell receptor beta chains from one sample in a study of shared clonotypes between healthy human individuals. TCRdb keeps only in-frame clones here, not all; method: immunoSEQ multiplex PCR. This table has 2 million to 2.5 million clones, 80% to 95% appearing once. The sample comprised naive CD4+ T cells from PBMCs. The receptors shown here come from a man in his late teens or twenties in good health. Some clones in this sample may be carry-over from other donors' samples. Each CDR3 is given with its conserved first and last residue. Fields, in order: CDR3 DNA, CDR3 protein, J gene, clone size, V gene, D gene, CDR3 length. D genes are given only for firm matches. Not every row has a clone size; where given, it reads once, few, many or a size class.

TGTGCCAGCAGCCGTCCCCTTTTGGAAGTCGATGAGCAGTTCTTC,CASSRPLLEVDEQFF,TRBJ2-1,NA,TRBV7-9,NA,15
TGTGCCAGCCGAGGACTAGCGGGATCCACCGGGGAGCTGTTTTTT,CASRGLAGSTGELFF,TRBJ2-2,once,TRBV6-5,TRBD2,15
TGTGCCAGCAGCGCCTGGACAGGGGAAAACACTGAAGCTTTCTTT,CASSAWTGENTEAFF,TRBJ1-1,NA,TRBV9,TRBD1,15
TGCGCCAGCAGCTTGGAACTCGGAGGCTACGAGCAGTACTTC,CASSLELGGYEQYF,TRBJ2-7,NA,TRBV5-1,NA,14
TGTGCCAGCTTTAGTGGGGACTATGGCTACACCTTC,CASFSGDYGYTF,TRBJ1-2,NA,TRBV9,NA,12
TGCGCCAGCAGCCCTGGGACTAGCGGGAGGTCAGATACGCAGTATTTT,CASSPGTSGRSDTQYF,TRBJ2-3,NA,TRBV4-3,TRBD2,16
TGTGCCAGTAGTACCCTCCGGGACATAGGGCAAGAGACCCAGTACTTC,CASSTLRDIGQETQYF,TRBJ2-5,NA,TRBV19,NA,16
TGTGCCAGCAGAAAGCCATCCTCCAACATTCAGTACTTC,CASRKPSSNIQYF,TRBJ2-4,once,TRBV7-9,NA,13
TGTGCCAGCAGTGAAAGACCTGCAACTAATGAAAAACTGTTTTTT,CASSERPATNEKLFF,TRBJ1-4,once,TRBV25-1,NA,15
TGCGCCAGCAGCTCCTTAGCGGGAGCCACAGATACGCAGTATTTT,CASSSLAGATDTQYF,TRBJ2-3,NA,TRBV5-1,TRBD2,15
TGTGCCAGCAGCCCTCTTTGGGGGGCGCGAGGGGACGATGAGCAGTTCTTC,CASSPLWGARGDDEQFF,TRBJ2-1,NA,TRBV14,NA,17
TGTGCCAGCAGCTCCGGTCGCAGGACAGGGGGCCACAATGAGCAGTTCTTC,CASSSGRRTGGHNEQFF,TRBJ2-1,NA,TRBV7-3,TRBD1,17
TGTGCCACCAAGCCGGCGGACTTTTTGCGGACCAAAAACATTCAGTACTTC,CATKPADFLRTKNIQYF,TRBJ2-4,NA,TRBV27,NA,17
TGTGCCAGCAGCTTAGAAGCCCTTGGGACTCCTTACGAGCAGTACTTC,CASSLEALGTPYEQYF,TRBJ2-7,NA,TRBV7-3,NA,16
TGTGCCAGCAGCGTTCGGGCAGGTCTGAGTGAAAAACTGTTTTTT,CASSVRAGLSEKLFF,TRBJ1-4,NA,TRBV9,NA,15
TGTGCCAGCTCCCAGGGAGGATTTAACTATGGCTACACCTTC,CASSQGGFNYGYTF,TRBJ1-2,NA,TRBV28,NA,14
TGTGCCAGCAGCTCGACGGGCATTCAGTACTTC,CASSSTGIQYF,TRBJ2-4,NA,TRBV11-1,NA,11
TGTGCCAGCAGCCTGCCAGGGGGAACCTCCTACGAGCAGTACTTC,CASSLPGGTSYEQYF,TRBJ2-7,once,TRBV5-4,TRBD1,15
TGTGCCAGCAGTGACATAGCGGGAGGGTATCGAGTTTACGAGCAGTACTTC,CASSDIAGGYRVYEQYF,TRBJ2-7,NA,TRBV27,TRBD2,17